The 21 T cell receptor beta chains given below trace back to one sample, sequenced in a study of early T cells in non-severe SARS-CoV-2 infection. Each CDR3 protein is one row after TCRdb ran MiXCR on the 5' RACE reads. The sample holds about 20,000 distinct CDR3 sequences, around 5% seen once. The sequenced material came from whole blood. Receptor source: an adult who was a healthcare worker with PCR-confirmed SARS-CoV-2 infection or an uninfected control (not recorded which).

The sample holds many counts of this clonotype. This chain links TRBV20-1 with TRBJ1-5, with 7 nucleotides matching TRBD1. V shed 4 bases, J shed 7 bases, and the junction held 16 bases outside the gene matches. The germline V gene has CDR1 DFQATT and CDR2 SNEGSKA (reference sequence). The CDR3 totals 16 residues. The CDR3 DNA follows: TGCAGTGCTATCCACTCAGGGGGAACAGGAGGACAGCCCCAGCATTTT. Amino acid sequence: CSAIHSGGTGGQPQHF.

This clonotype was picked up a small number of times. The chain carries TRBV6-1 and TRBJ2-7; a possible D gene is TRBD2 (5 bases). The CDR3 covers 13 residues. Germline CDR1 is MNHNS and CDR2 is SASEGT. V was shortened by 6 bases and J by 2 bases, with 11 bases between the two germline ends. As DNA, the CDR3 is TGTGCCAGCAGCCCCCGGGGTCCCTACGAGCAGTACTTC. It yields the protein CASSPRGPYEQYF.

This clonotype was counted at least ten times. The J gene is TRBJ2-7, the V gene TRBV11-2, with TRBD1 matching over 9 bases. The junction had 6 bases not matched to a gene; V was cut back by 5 bases and J by 4 bases. This CDR3 has 14 amino acids. Germline V gene sequence: CDR1 SGHAT, CDR2 FQNNGV. The CDR3 DNA follows: TGTGCCAGCAGCCCAGGGGGACAGGGTTACGAGCAGTACTTC. It specifies CASSPGGQGYEQYF.

This clonotype was found a few times. The V call is TRBV12-3 or TRBV12-4, the J call TRBJ2-2; a possible D gene is TRBD1 (5 bases). V was cut by 6 bases and J by 4 bases, with 12 bases left in between. This CDR3 spans 14 amino acids. The CDR3 reads CASRGPLGTGELFF. The CDR3 nucleotides read TGTGCCAGCAGGGGGCCCCTAGGCACCGGGGAGCTGTTTTTT.

Only a few counts were recorded for this clonotype. A single base separates this from a much larger clone, so it may be a read error. This chain connects TRBV6-1 to TRBJ2-3, with 7 bases fitting TRBD2. Germline values: CDR1 MNHNS, CDR2 SASEGT. Losses at the gene ends were 4 bases for V and 1 base for J; bases not matched to a gene: 8. This CDR3 region has 16 residues. The CDR3 coding sequence is TGTGCCAGCAGTGGGCTTAGCGGGTCTGGCACAGATACGCAGTATTTT. Its protein is CASSGLSGSGTDTQYF.

This clonotype is labeled as medium-sized. The CDR3 DNA follows: TGTGCCAGCAGCCGGCAACCGGGACAGCCTAACAATGAGCAGTTCTTC. Its protein product is CASSRQPGQPNNEQFF. The rearrangement joins TRBV7-2 to TRBJ2-1; 7 bases are a match to TRBD1. The ends lost 5 bases at V and 5 bases at J; junction bases unmatched: 12. The CDR3 length is 16 residues. Germline CDR1 is SGHTA and CDR2 is FQGNSA.

This clonotype was picked up many times. This chain joins TRBV20-1 and TRBJ1-5; perhaps TRBD1 as D (5 bases). The CDR3 length is 13 residues. Trimming stripped 3 bases from V and 1 base from J, with 7 bases between. Looked up from germline, CDR1 is DFQATT and CDR2 is SNEGSKA (reference sequence). CDR3 DNA sequence: TGCAGTGCTAGGAGGGACAGCAATCAGCCCCAGCATTTT. Translating gives CSARRDSNQPQHF.

This clonotype ranks as medium-sized. The J gene is TRBJ1-4, the V gene TRBV7-2, with D perhaps matching TRBD1 (5 bases). CDR1 SGHTA and CDR2 FQGNSA come from the germline V gene. The CDR3 is made up of 16 amino acids. The V and J ends lost 3 bases and 13 bases respectively, with 24 bases between them. Here the CDR3 DNA reads TGTGCCAGCAGCTTGTCACCGGGACGAACACAGAGTAGACTGTTTTTT. This translates into CASSLSPGRTQSRLFF.

This chain links TRBV5-4 with TRBJ2-3; D might be TRBD1 or TRBD2, each matching 5 bases. Germline assignment: CDR1 SGHNT and CDR2 YYREEE (reference sequence). Trimming shortened V by 0 bases and J by 7 bases, and 9 bases separated the two germline ends. The CDR3 sequence is 13 residues long. CDR3 nucleotides: TGTGCCAGCAGCTTGGGGGACGGATATACGCAGTATTTT. Translated: CASSLGDGYTQYF.

The genes are TRBV2 and TRBJ2-7; D unresolved. V was shortened by 8 bases and J by 4 bases, with 18 bases between the two germline ends. CDR1 and CDR2 (germline): SNHLY, FYNNEI. This CDR3 comprises 14 residues. The CDR3 region is CASRTSTILYEQYF. The CDR3 region has the DNA TGTGCCAGCCGAACCTCGACAATTCTATACGAGCAGTACTTC.

This clonotype has only a few counts. The V gene is TRBV6-5, the J gene TRBJ2-1; D is perhaps TRBD1 (5 bases). Between the trimmed V and J ends, which lost 5 bases and 0 bases, there was a span of 14 bases. The CDR3 is made up of 16 amino acids. Germline CDR1 is MNHEY and CDR2 is SVGAGI. CDR3 sequence reads: CASSTNRRSSYNEQFF. The CDR3 DNA sequence: TGTGCCAGCAGTACAAACAGGCGGAGCTCCTACAATGAGCAGTTCTTC.

There are many counts of this clonotype. The chain uses TRBV30 and TRBJ2-7; perhaps D is TRBD1 or TRBD2 (5 bases each). V was shortened by 2 bases and J by 5 bases, with 13 bases between the two germline ends. Germline-derived CDR1 and CDR2 are GTSNPN and SVGIG (reference sequence). The length of the CDR3 is 13 residues. The CDR3 sequence is CAWSKGESHEQYF. The CDR3 nucleotides are TGTGCCTGGAGTAAAGGGGAGTCCCACGAGCAGTACTTC.

This clonotype was seen repeatedly, ten times or more. This sequence joins TRBV11-2 and TRBJ1-1, with TRBD1 matching over 7 bases. Germline CDR1 and CDR2: SGHAT and FQNNGV. V gave up 3 bases and J gave up 1 base; unmatched junction bases: 2. This CDR3 has 14 amino acids. The CDR3 DNA follows: TGTGCCAGCAGCTTCGACAGGGAGAACACTGAAGCTTTCTTT. Its translation: CASSFDRENTEAFF.

This clonotype was counted a few times. The rearrangement joins TRBV7-6 to TRBJ2-7, with a tentative D call TRBD1 (6 bases). The CDR3 totals 15 residues. Per the germline V gene, CDR1 is SGHVS and CDR2 is FNYEAQ. The germline V and J ends were trimmed by 4 bases and 1 base, with 14 bases remaining between them. The CDR3 reads CASSSTGTLSYEQYF. The CDR3 nucleotides are TGTGCCAGCAGCTCAACCGGGACACTATCCTACGAGCAGTACTTC.

This clonotype was recorded at least ten times. The chain recombines TRBV5-1 with TRBJ2-7; D not certain. The germline V gene encodes CDR1 SGHRS and CDR2 YFSETQ. This CDR3 contains 13 residues. Trimming pared 0 bases from V and 2 bases from J, leaving 6 bases between. CDR3 bases: TGCGCCAGCAGCTTGGTGGGGACCTACGAGCAGTACTTC. The encoded protein is CASSLVGTYEQYF. Full variable domain (missing parts from reference TRBV5-1 and TRBJ2-7): KAGVTQTPRYLIKTRGQQVTLSCSPISGHRSVSWYQQTPGQGLQFLFEYFSETQRNKGNFPGRFSGRQFSNSRSEMNVSTLELGDSALYLCASSLVGTYEQYFGPGTRLTVT.

The table lists this clonotype with many counts. V gene TRBV21-1 combines with J gene TRBJ2-6; the DNA was not compared with TRBD1, the D call given in the table. TRBV21-1 is recorded as a pseudogene. This CDR3 contains 18 residues. This chain's CDR3 is CASSFLRGERAGANVLTF. CDR3 bases: TGTGCCAGCAGCTTCCTGAGAGGGGAGAGAGCTGGGGCCAACGTCCTGACTTTC.

Ten or more counts support this clonotype. J is TRBJ1-2 and V is TRBV6-1; maybe TRBD1 (6 bases). Looked up from germline, CDR1 is MNHNS and CDR2 is SASEGT. V was cut by 7 bases and J by 4 bases, with 13 bases left in between. CDR3 length: 13 amino acids. The CDR3 coding sequence is TGTGCCAGCACCGTACAGGGAGGCTATGGCTACACCTTC. Protein sequence: CASTVQGGYGYTF.

The CDR3 loop is CASSQIFGYTEAFF. CDR3 DNA: TGTGCCAGCAGCCAAATTTTCGGGTACACTGAAGCTTTCTTT. V usage is TRBV14 and J usage is TRBJ1-1; D gene uncertain. The V gene lost 2 bases and the J gene lost 3 bases, with 10 bases spanning the gap. The germline V gene encodes CDR1 SGHDN and CDR2 FVKESK. The CDR3 totals 14 residues.

The sample holds many counts of this clonotype. This chain links TRBV6-1 with TRBJ2-3, with 10 positions matching TRBD1. The ends lost 6 bases at V and 2 bases at J; junction bases unmatched: 5. The CDR3 length is 15 residues. From germline, CDR1 is MNHNS and CDR2 SASEGT. The CDR3 loop reads CASSADRGPTDTQYF. The CDR3 DNA is TGTGCCAGCAGCGCTGACAGGGGGCCCACAGATACGCAGTATTTT.

This clonotype turned up a few times. The rearrangement joins TRBV3-1 to TRBJ2-7, with D possibly TRBD2 on 5 matching bases. Looked up from germline, CDR1 is LGHDT and CDR2 is YNNKEL (reference sequence). V gave up 1 base and J gave up 2 bases, with 21 bases separating them. The CDR3 length is 18 residues. The CDR3 spells CASSQVKKRDGIPYEQYF. The CDR3 region has the DNA TGTGCCAGCAGCCAAGTAAAAAAAAGAGACGGGATACCCTACGAGCAGTACTTC.

This clonotype was found many times. The V call is TRBV7-8, the J call TRBJ2-7; no clear D gene. The V and J ends lost 6 bases and 0 bases respectively, with 12 bases between them. The CDR3 sequence is 14 residues long. Germline CDR1 reads SGHVS; CDR2 reads FQNEAQ. This CDR3 is CASSSRESSYEQYF. Written as DNA, the CDR3 is TGTGCCAGCAGTTCCAGAGAGAGCTCCTACGAGCAGTACTTC.